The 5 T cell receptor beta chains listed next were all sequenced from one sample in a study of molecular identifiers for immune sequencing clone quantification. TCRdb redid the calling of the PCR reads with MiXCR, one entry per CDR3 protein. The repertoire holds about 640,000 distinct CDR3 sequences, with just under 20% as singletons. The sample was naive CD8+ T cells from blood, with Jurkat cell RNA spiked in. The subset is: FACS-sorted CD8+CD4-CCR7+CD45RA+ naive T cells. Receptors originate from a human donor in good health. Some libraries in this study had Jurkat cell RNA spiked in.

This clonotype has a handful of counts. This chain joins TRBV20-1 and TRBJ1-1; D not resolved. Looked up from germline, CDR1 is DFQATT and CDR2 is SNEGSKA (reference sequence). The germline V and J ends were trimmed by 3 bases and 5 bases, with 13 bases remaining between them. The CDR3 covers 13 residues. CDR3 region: CSARMGVRTEAFF. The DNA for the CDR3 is TGCAGTGCTAGGATGGGTGTGAGAACTGAAGCTTTCTTT.

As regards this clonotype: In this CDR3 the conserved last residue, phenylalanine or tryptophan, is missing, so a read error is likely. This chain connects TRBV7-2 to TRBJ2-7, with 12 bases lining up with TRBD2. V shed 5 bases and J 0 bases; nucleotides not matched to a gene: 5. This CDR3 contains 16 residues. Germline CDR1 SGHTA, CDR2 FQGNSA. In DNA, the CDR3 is TGTGCCAGCAGCGTCGGACTAGCGGGGACCTCCTACGAGCAGTACTCC. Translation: CASSVGLAGTSYEQYS.

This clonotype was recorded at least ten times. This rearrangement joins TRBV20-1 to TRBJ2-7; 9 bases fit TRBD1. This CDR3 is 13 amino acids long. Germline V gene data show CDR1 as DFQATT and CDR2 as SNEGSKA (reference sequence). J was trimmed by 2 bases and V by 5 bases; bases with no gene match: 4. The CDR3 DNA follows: TGCAGTGCTGACGGGACAGGGCCCTACGAGCAGTACTTC. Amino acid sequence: CSADGTGPYEQYF.

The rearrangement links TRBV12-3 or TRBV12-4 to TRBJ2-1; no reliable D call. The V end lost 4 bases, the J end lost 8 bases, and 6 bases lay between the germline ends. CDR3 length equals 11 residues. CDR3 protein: CASSSRDEQFF. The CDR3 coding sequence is TGTGCCAGCAGTTCCCGAGATGAGCAGTTCTTC.

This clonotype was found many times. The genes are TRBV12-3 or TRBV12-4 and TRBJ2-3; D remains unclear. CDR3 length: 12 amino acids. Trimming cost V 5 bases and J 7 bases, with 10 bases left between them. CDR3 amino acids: CASSADQNTQYF. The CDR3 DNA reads TGTGCCAGCAGTGCGGATCAGAATACGCAGTATTTT.